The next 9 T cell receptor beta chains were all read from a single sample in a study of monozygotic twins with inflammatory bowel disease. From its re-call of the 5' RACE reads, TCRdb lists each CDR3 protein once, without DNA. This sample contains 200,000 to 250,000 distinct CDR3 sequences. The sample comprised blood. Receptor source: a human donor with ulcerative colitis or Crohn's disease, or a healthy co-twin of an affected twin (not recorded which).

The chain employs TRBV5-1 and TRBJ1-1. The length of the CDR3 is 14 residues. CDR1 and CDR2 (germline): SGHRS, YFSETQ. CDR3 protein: CASTLGGASTEAFF.

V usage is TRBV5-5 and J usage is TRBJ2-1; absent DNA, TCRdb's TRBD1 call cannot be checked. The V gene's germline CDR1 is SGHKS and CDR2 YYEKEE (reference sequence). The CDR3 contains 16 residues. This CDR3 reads CASSLVGGLQVDEQFF. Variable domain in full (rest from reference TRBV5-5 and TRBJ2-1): DAGVTQSPTHLIKTRGQQVTLRCSPISGHKSVSWYQQVLGQGPQFIFQYYEKEERGRGNFPDRFSARQFPNYSSELNVNALLLGDSALYLCASSLVGGLQVDEQFFGPGTRLTVL.

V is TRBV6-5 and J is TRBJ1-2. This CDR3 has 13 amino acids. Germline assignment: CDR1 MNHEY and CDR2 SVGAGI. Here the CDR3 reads CASRPWNFYGYTF.

CDR3 in amino acids: CASSLAGLNTEAFF. The rearrangement joins TRBV12-3 or TRBV12-4 to TRBJ1-1. CDR3 size: 14 residues.

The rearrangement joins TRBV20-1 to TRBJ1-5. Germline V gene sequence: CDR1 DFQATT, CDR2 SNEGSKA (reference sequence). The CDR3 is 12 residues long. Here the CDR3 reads CSAHPSNQPQHF.

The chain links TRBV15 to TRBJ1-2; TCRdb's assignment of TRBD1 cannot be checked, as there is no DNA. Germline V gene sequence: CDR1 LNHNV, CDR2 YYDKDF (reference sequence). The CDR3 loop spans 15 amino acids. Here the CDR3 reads CATSRGRGTNYGYTF.

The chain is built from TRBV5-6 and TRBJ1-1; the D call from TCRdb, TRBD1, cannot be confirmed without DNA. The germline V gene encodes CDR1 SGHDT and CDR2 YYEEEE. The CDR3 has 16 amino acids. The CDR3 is CASSLGTTGGNTEAFF. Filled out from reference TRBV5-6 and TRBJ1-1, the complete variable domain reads DAGVTQSPTHLIKTRGQQVTLRCSPKSGHDTVSWYQQALGQGPQFIFQYYEEEERQRGNFPDRFSGHQFPNYSSELNVNALLLGDSALYLCASSLGTTGGNTEAFFGQGTRLTVV.

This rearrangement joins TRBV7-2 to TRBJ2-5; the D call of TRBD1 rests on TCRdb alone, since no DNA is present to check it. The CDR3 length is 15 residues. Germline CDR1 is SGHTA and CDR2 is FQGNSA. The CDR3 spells CASSRGGAGEETQYF.

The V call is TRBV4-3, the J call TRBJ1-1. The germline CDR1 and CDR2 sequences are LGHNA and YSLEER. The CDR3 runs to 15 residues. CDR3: CASSQDGGPNTEAFF.